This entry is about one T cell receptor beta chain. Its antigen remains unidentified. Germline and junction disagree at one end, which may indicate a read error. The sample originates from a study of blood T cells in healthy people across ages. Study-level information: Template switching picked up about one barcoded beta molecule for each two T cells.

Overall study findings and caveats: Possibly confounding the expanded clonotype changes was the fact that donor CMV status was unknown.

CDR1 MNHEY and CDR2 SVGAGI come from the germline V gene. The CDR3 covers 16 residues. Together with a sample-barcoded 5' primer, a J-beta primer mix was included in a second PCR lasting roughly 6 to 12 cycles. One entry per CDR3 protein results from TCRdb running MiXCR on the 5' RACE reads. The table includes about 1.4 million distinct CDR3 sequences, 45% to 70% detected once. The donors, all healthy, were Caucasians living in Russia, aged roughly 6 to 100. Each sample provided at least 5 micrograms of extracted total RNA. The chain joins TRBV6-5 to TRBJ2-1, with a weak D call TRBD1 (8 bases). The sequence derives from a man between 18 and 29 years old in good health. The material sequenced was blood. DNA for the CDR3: TGTGCCAGCAGTTACCCGGGGGGACAGGACTACCATGAGCAGTTCTTC. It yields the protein CASSYPGGQDYHEQFF.